These 19 T cell receptor beta chains were all obtained from the same sample, sequenced in a study of response to subunit inactivated influenza vaccine. TCRdb itself ran the RT-PCR reads through MiXCR, one entry per CDR3 protein. The sample shows under 950,000 distinct CDR3 sequences, 20% to 25% of them seen only once. Sequences were derived from PBMCs from blood, sampled 4 to 6 days after vaccination. Receptors were obtained from a man aged 45 to 65 who received an inactivated influenza vaccine.

The rearrangement joins TRBV7-9 to TRBJ1-3, with D hard to call. The CDR3 covers 12 residues. Germline V gene lookup returns CDR1 SEHNR and CDR2 FQNEAQ (reference sequence). V dropped 9 bases and J dropped 6 bases, with 12 bases sitting between them. The CDR3 region is CASRPDINTIYF. Here the CDR3 DNA reads TGTGCCAGTCGACCGGATATAAACACCATATATTTT. The whole variable domain, remainder taken from reference TRBV7-9 and TRBJ1-3, is DTGVSQNPRHKITKRGQNVTFRCDPISEHNRLYWYRQTLGQGPEFLTYFQNEAQLEKSRLLSDRFSAERPKGSFSTLEIQRTEQGDSAMYLCASRPDINTIYFGEGSWLTVV.

The sample holds a few counts of this clonotype. The chain couples TRBV7-2 to TRBJ1-1; 8 bases are a match to TRBD1. CDR1 and CDR2 from the germline V gene are SGHTA and FQGNSA. With 5 bases clipped from V and 0 bases from J, the junction kept 5 bases outside the gene matches. The CDR3 contains 15 residues. In DNA, the CDR3 is TGTGCCAGCAGCCCGACAGGGGCCCTGAACACTGAAGCTTTCTTT. It translates to CASSPTGALNTEAFF.

V gene TRBV20-1 combines with J gene TRBJ2-7, with 8 bases identical to TRBD2. The CDR3 consists of 14 residues. J lost 2 bases, V lost 0 bases, and 3 bases had no gene match. CDR1 and CDR2 (germline): DFQATT, SNEGSKA (reference sequence). In DNA form, the CDR3 reads TGCAGTGCTAGAGAAGACGGGGGGGCCTACGAGCAGTACTTC. It is translated as CSAREDGGAYEQYF.

This chain uses TRBV29-1 with TRBJ2-1; 16 bases agree with TRBD2. Germline-derived CDR1 and CDR2 are SQVTM and ANQGSEA. V dropped 3 bases and J dropped 14; count of bases not matched to a gene: 19. This CDR3 spans 18 amino acids. CDR3 loop: CSVDPQNPTGTSGGAKFF. CDR3 nucleotides: TGCAGCGTTGACCCACAAAACCCAACCGGGACTAGCGGGGGGGCTAAGTTCTTC.

The chain couples TRBV5-1 to TRBJ2-7; a possible D gene is TRBD2 (6 bases). This CDR3 contains 15 residues. Germline values: CDR1 SGHRS, CDR2 YFSETQ. V was cut by 1 base and J by 6 bases, with 17 bases left in between. The CDR3 DNA is TGCGCCAGCAGCTTGAGTAGCGGCCCTGGATCCGAGCAGTACTTC. It codes for CASSLSSGPGSEQYF. Complete variable domain (other parts from reference TRBV5-1 and TRBJ2-7): KAGVTQTPRYLIKTRGQQVTLSCSPISGHRSVSWYQQTPGQGLQFLFEYFSETQRNKGNFPGRFSGRQFSNSRSEMNVSTLELGDSALYLCASSLSSGPGSEQYFGPGTRLTVT.

The chain has TRBV20-1 and TRBJ2-7, with D possibly being TRBD1 or TRBD2 (5 bases each). Deletions cut 8 bases from V and 0 bases from J, with 14 bases between. The CDR3 consists of 13 residues. Germline V CDR1 and CDR2: DFQATT, SNEGSKA (reference sequence). This CDR3 is CSPRGDLSYEQYF. CDR3 nucleotide sequence: TGCAGTCCCAGAGGGGACCTCTCCTACGAGCAGTACTTC.

In this sample, this clonotype turned up a few times. The V gene is TRBV15, the J gene TRBJ2-7; D possibly corresponds to TRBD2 (5 bases). Germline V CDR1 and CDR2: LNHNV, YYDKDF (reference sequence). Trimming cost V 0 bases and J 5 bases, with 11 bases left between them. CDR3 length equals 14 residues. The CDR3 region has the DNA TGTGCCACCAGCAGAGATTTATACGGGGACGAGCAGTACTTC. Encoded protein: CATSRDLYGDEQYF.

This clonotype turned up a few times. The CDR3 nucleotides read TGTGCCAGCAGCCAAGGGCCGTTTACAGATACGCAGTATTTT. It codes for CASSQGPFTDTQYF. This sequence joins TRBV3-1 and TRBJ2-3; D is undetermined. The CDR3 is 14 amino acids. Germline-derived CDR1 and CDR2 are LGHDT and YNNKEL (reference sequence). Trimming removed 1 base at V and 3 bases at J, with 8 bases between.

This clonotype has only a few counts. This chain joins TRBV11-2 and TRBJ2-7, with D unclear. V shed 5 bases and J shed 4 bases, with 12 bases lying between them. Germline CDR1 and CDR2: SGHAT and FQNNGV. The CDR3 contains 13 residues. The CDR3 sequence: CASSVGDKYEQYF. The CDR3 DNA is TGTGCCAGCAGCGTTGGGGATAAGTACGAGCAGTACTTC.

The chain employs TRBV6-1 and TRBJ2-1; TRBD1 matches 11 bases. This CDR3 comprises 16 residues. The V segment lost 6 bases and the J segment 4 bases; nucleotides outside the gene matches: 8. Germline V lookup: CDR1 MNHNS, CDR2 SASEGT. The CDR3 sequence is CASSPSGTGGYNEQFF. The CDR3, as DNA: TGTGCCAGCAGCCCTTCCGGGACAGGGGGATACAATGAGCAGTTCTTC.

The V gene is TRBV9, the J gene TRBJ2-7; TRBD2 matches 10 bases. CDR3 length: 16 amino acids. The junction had 5 bases not matched to a gene; V was cut back by 0 bases and J by 2 bases. CDR1 and CDR2 (germline): SGDLS, YYNGEE. CDR3 residues: CASSVGDSGRTYEQYF. The CDR3 bases are TGTGCCAGCAGCGTAGGGGATAGCGGGAGGACCTACGAGCAGTACTTC.

The chain uses TRBV6-6 and TRBJ1-4, with D unclear. The CDR3 totals 11 residues. V was clipped by 4 bases and J by 5 bases, with 2 bases between them. CDR1 MNHNY and CDR2 SVGAGI come from the germline V gene (reference sequence). The CDR3 here is CASSFNEKLFF. The CDR3 coding sequence is TGTGCCAGCAGTTTCAATGAAAAACTGTTTTTT.

This chain joins TRBV7-9 and TRBJ1-2; tentatively, D is TRBD1 (5 bases). Germline V gene lookup returns CDR1 SEHNR and CDR2 FQNEAQ (reference sequence). The CDR3 spans 15 residues. V was trimmed by 5 bases and J by 4 bases, leaving 17 bases between them. The CDR3 reads CASSPHRRGSYGYTF. The CDR3 region has the DNA TGTGCCAGCAGCCCCCACAGGAGGGGCTCCTATGGCTACACCTTC.

The chain joins TRBV7-2 to TRBJ2-7, with 10 bases lining up with TRBD2. Per the germline V gene, CDR1 is SGHTA and CDR2 is FQGNSA. V was pared by 6 bases and J by 3 bases, with 5 bases of the junction left unmatched. This CDR3 comprises 14 residues. The CDR3 nucleotides are TGTGCCAGCAGTATGAGCGGGAGGGTCTACGAGCAGTACTTC. It translates to CASSMSGRVYEQYF.

V is TRBV9 and J is TRBJ2-5; D is possibly TRBD1 or TRBD2 (5 bases each). Germline assignment: CDR1 SGDLS and CDR2 YYNGEE. This CDR3 is built from 13 residues. Deletions cut 3 bases from V and 5 bases from J, with 11 bases between. The CDR3 nucleotides read TGTGCCAGCAGCGGAGGGGCAGGGGAGACCCAGTACTTC. This sequence encodes CASSGGAGETQYF. Looking up the rest from reference TRBV9 and TRBJ2-5 gives the full variable domain: DSGVTQTPKHLITATGQRVTLRCSPRSGDLSVYWYQQSLDQGLQFLIQYYNGEERAKGNILERFSAQQFPDLHSELNLSSLELGDSALYFCASSGGAGETQYFGPGTRLLVL.

This clonotype was seen only a few times. The chain uses TRBV5-1 and TRBJ1-5; D call uncertain. V lost 3 bases, J lost 3 bases, and 10 bases lay in between. The CDR3 spans 14 residues. CDR1 and CDR2 (germline): SGHRS, YFSETQ. CDR3 coding DNA: TGCGCCAGCAGCTCTGGGGAGATCAATCAGCCCCAGCATTTT. It yields the protein CASSSGEINQPQHF.

In its sample, this clonotype was seen a few times. The chain is built from TRBV5-5 and TRBJ2-7; 10 positions agree with TRBD1. V gave up 5 bases and J gave up 0 bases; unmatched junction bases: 5. The CDR3 is 15 residues long. Germline V gives CDR1 SGHKS, CDR2 YYEKEE (reference sequence). CDR3 bases: TGTGCCAGCAGTGGTTGGACAGGGGGCTCCTACGAGCAGTACTTC. Translation: CASSGWTGGSYEQYF.

V is TRBV12-3 or TRBV12-4 and J is TRBJ2-7, with TRBD1 identical over 7 bases. The CDR3 is made up of 15 amino acids. V shed 3 bases and J 4 bases; nucleotides not matched to a gene: 9. The CDR3 region is CASSFRGGGGYEQYF. As DNA, the CDR3 is TGTGCCAGCAGTTTCAGAGGGGGCGGTGGGTACGAGCAGTACTTC.

A few counts support this clonotype. J is TRBJ1-2 and V is TRBV20-1; tentatively, D is TRBD1 (6 bases). Germline assignment: CDR1 DFQATT and CDR2 SNEGSKA (reference sequence). The CDR3 loop spans 13 amino acids. V lost 2 bases, J lost 3 bases, and 10 bases lay in between. The CDR3 region is CSARSGGDYGYTF. The CDR3 DNA is TGCAGTGCTAGATCGGGGGGCGACTATGGCTACACCTTC.